This T cell receptor (beta chain) comes out of a study of blood T cells in healthy people across ages. With a J-beta primer mix and a sample-barcoded 5' primer, a second PCR ran about 7 to 12 cycles. TCRdb ran MiXCR on the 5' RACE reads and lists one entry per CDR3 protein. The top ten hold 3% to 4.5% of the sample, which has about 560,000 distinct CDR3 sequences, about 25% seen once. The data were also submitted as part of a second study, on T cells of mothers and their children.

Source material: blood. The sequence derives from a boy aged 2 to 10 in good health.

The CDR3 is CASRPGTGGAYTQYF. CDR3 DNA sequence: TGTGCCAGCAGGCCCGGGACAGGGGGCGCTTATACGCAGTATTTT. The chain employs TRBV6-5 and TRBJ2-3, with 12 bases fitting TRBD1. This CDR3 is built from 15 residues. Trimming cost V 6 bases and J 7 bases; bases outside gene matches: 8. Per germline, CDR1 MNHEY and CDR2 SVGAGI.